Listed here are 26 T cell receptor beta chains from one sample, sequenced in a study of T cell changes during pregnancy in multiple sclerosis. Sequenced by immunoSEQ multiplex PCR; TCRdb stores in-frame clones only, minus some. The sample consists of around 71,000 clones, about 92% of them appearing once. Sample: peripheral blood, taken after pregnancy. The receptor set was obtained from a female donor with multiple sclerosis, enrolled in a pregnancy study.

The chain recombines TRBV9 with TRBJ2-7; tentative D call: TRBD2 (6 bases). The germline gives CDR1 SGDLS, CDR2 YYNGEE. With 10 bases removed from V and 0 bases from J, the gap between germline ends came to 20 bases. This CDR3 contains 15 residues. Here the CDR3 reads CAESEGDSSSYEQYF. Here the CDR3 DNA reads TGTGCCGAAAGCGAAGGGGACTCGAGCTCCTACGAGCAGTACTTC.

CDR3 DNA: TGTGCCTGGAGAGCGAAAGACCTCGTGGACACTGAAGCTTTCTTT. It yields the protein CAWRAKDLVDTEAFF. The rearrangement uses TRBV30 and TRBJ1-1; D is undetermined. This CDR3 is 15 amino acids long. V was pared by 3 bases and J by 3 bases, with 17 bases between. CDR1 and CDR2 from the germline V gene are GTSNPN and SVGIG (reference sequence).

This clone was observed a few times. The chain couples TRBV27 to TRBJ1-5, with D hard to call. Trimming pared 5 bases from V and 0 bases from J, leaving 8 bases between. CDR1 MNHEY and CDR2 SMNVEV come from the germline V gene (reference sequence). CDR3 length: 14 amino acids. The CDR3 region is CASSPNSSNQPQHF. CDR3 nucleotide sequence: TGTGCCAGCAGTCCTAACAGTAGCAATCAGCCCCAGCATTTT.

The chain has TRBV10-3 and TRBJ1-2, with TRBD1 identical over 8 bases. Looked up from germline, CDR1 is ENHRY and CDR2 is SYGVKD. The CDR3 extends over 13 amino acids. Trimming cost V 7 bases and J 4 bases; bases outside gene matches: 5. Written as DNA, the CDR3 is TGTGCCATCACTGAAGGACAGGGCTATGGCTACACCTTC. Amino acids: CAITEGQGYGYTF.

The chain employs TRBV7-9 and TRBJ1-3; 7 bases fit TRBD1. The V gene's germline CDR1 is SEHNR and CDR2 FQNEAQ (reference sequence). The CDR3 is made up of 17 amino acids. V lost 3 bases to trimming and J lost 0 bases; unmatched junction nucleotides: 8. CDR3 in DNA: TGTGCCAGCAGCTTTACCGGGACAGCTTACTCTGGAAACACCATATATTTT. Protein sequence: CASSFTGTAYSGNTIYF.

The gene calls are TRBV6-6 and TRBJ2-1; 7 bases line up with TRBD2. The germline gives CDR1 MNHNY, CDR2 SVGAGI (reference sequence). V lost 6 bases to trimming and J lost 5 bases; unmatched junction nucleotides: 13. The CDR3 has 16 amino acids. CDR3 nucleotide sequence: TGTGCCAGCAGAACCCGTCTAGCGGAGGGAAACAATGAGCAGTTCTTC. Amino acid sequence: CASRTRLAEGNNEQFF.

V gene TRBV18 combines with J gene TRBJ2-2, with a possible D match to TRBD1 (6 bases). The CDR3 sequence is 15 residues long. Between the trimmed V and J ends, which lost 3 bases and 6 bases, there was a span of 14 bases. Germline CDR1 is KGHSH and CDR2 is LQKENI. The CDR3 spells CASSPYRENAGELFF. In DNA form, the CDR3 reads TGTGCCAGCTCACCTTACAGGGAAAATGCCGGGGAGCTGTTTTTT.

CDR3 residues: CASRCVPTGEYANTGELFF. CDR3 nucleotides: TGTGCCAGCCGTTGCGTACCGACAGGGGAGTACGCGAACACCGGGGAGCTGTTTTTT. The V gene is TRBV27, the J gene TRBJ2-2; 8 nucleotides agree with TRBD1. In germline, CDR1 is MNHEY, CDR2 SMNVEV (reference sequence). The CDR3 runs 19 residues. The V gene end was trimmed by 8 bases and the J gene end by 0 bases; junction bases not matched to a gene: 17.

This chain uses TRBV5-1 with TRBJ2-2; D remains unclear. V lost 1 base and J lost 10, with 5 bases in between. Germline-derived CDR1 and CDR2 are SGHRS and YFSETQ. The CDR3 loop spans 11 amino acids. The DNA for the CDR3 is TGCGCCAGCAGCTTGTCCGTGGAGCTGTTTTTT. It is translated as CASSLSVELFF.

In DNA, the CDR3 is TGTGCCAGCAGCGGGGGACTAGCGGGGTATACCGGGGAGCTGTTTTTT. Translating gives CASSGGLAGYTGELFF. This sequence joins TRBV9 and TRBJ2-2; 13 bases line up with TRBD2. Germline V gene lookup returns CDR1 SGDLS and CDR2 YYNGEE. This CDR3 contains 16 residues. With V trimmed by 3 bases and J by 5 bases, 4 bases remained unmatched.

The V gene is TRBV10-3, the J gene TRBJ1-1; 8 bases align to TRBD1. V gave up 6 bases and J gave up 3 bases; unmatched junction bases: 6. Germline-derived CDR1 and CDR2 are ENHRY and SYGVKD. The CDR3 contains 14 residues. This CDR3 reads CAIRRQGQDTEAFF. The CDR3 bases are TGTGCCATCAGGCGACAGGGGCAGGACACTGAAGCTTTCTTT.

The chain employs TRBV7-6 and TRBJ2-1; a weak D match, TRBD2 (6 bases). V was pared by 1 base and J by 0 bases, with 13 bases between. The CDR3 has 17 amino acids. CDR1 SGHVS and CDR2 FNYEAQ come from the germline V gene. The CDR3 nucleotides are TGTGCCAGCAGCTTAGATCTAGCGATAAGCTCCTACAATGAGCAGTTCTTC. It yields the protein CASSLDLAISSYNEQFF.

V usage is TRBV18 and J usage is TRBJ2-7; 7 nucleotides align to TRBD1. The germline V gene has CDR1 KGHSH and CDR2 LQKENI. V shed 3 bases, J shed 8 bases, and the junction held 10 bases outside the gene matches. CDR3 size: 14 residues. CDR3 loop: CASSPGTAPTKQYF. The CDR3 DNA is TGTGCCAGCTCACCCGGGACAGCGCCTACGAAGCAGTACTTC.

The sample holds one count of this clone. CDR3 bases: TGTGCCAGCAGCTTAGCGGCGGAGACAGCAACTAATGAAAAACTGTTTTTT. It specifies CASSLAAETATNEKLFF. The V and J genes are TRBV7-9 and TRBJ1-4; weak D call: TRBD1 (5 bases). This CDR3 region has 17 residues. CDR1 SEHNR and CDR2 FQNEAQ come from the germline V gene (reference sequence). V lost 0 bases and J lost 0, with 11 bases in between.

Written as DNA, the CDR3 is TGTGCCAGCAGTGACGGACAGGGATTTCAGCCCCAGCATTTT. Translating gives CASSDGQGFQPQHF. The chain recombines TRBV6-1 with TRBJ1-5; TRBD1 agrees at 8 bases. Germline CDR1 reads MNHNS; CDR2 reads SASEGT. The CDR3 length is 14 residues. V gave up 3 bases and J gave up 6 bases; unmatched junction bases: 4.

Only one count was recorded for this clone. The V call is TRBV5-6, the J call TRBJ2-5, with a tentative D call TRBD1 (5 bases). The V and J ends lost 4 bases and 5 bases respectively, with 21 bases between them. The germline CDR1 and CDR2 sequences are SGHDT and YYEEEE. The CDR3 covers 16 residues. CDR3 in DNA: TGTGCCAGCAGCGCAACACGAAAAGGGGCGTGGGAGACCCAGTACTTC. Translated, it gives CASSATRKGAWETQYF.

V and J are TRBV19 and TRBJ1-5; 7 nucleotides line up with TRBD1. CDR1 is LNHDA and CDR2 is SQIVND in the germline V gene (reference sequence). CDR3 size: 15 residues. Germline trimming cut 6 bases from V and 1 base from J; bases unmatched to any gene: 6. The CDR3 region is CASRTGWASNQPQHF. The CDR3 coding sequence is TGTGCCAGTAGGACAGGGTGGGCCAGCAATCAGCCCCAGCATTTT.

The chain carries TRBV28 and TRBJ1-2; tentatively, D is TRBD1 (5 bases). CDR3 length equals 13 residues. Germline V gene lookup returns CDR1 MDHEN and CDR2 SYDVKM. The V gene lost 6 bases and the J gene lost 8 bases, with 16 bases spanning the gap. The CDR3 is CASSQSTGFGYTF. For the CDR3, the DNA is TGTGCCAGCAGCCAATCCACAGGTTTCGGCTACACCTTC.

CDR3 loop: CASSLRGRGQNIQYF. The CDR3, as DNA: TGTGCCAGCAGTCTCCGCGGCAGGGGGCAAAACATTCAGTACTTC. V is TRBV28 and J is TRBJ2-4, with 8 bases lining up with TRBD1. Germline V gives CDR1 MDHEN, CDR2 SYDVKM. V was pared by 5 bases and J by 5 bases, with 8 bases of the junction left unmatched. CDR3 length equals 15 residues.

CDR3 sequence reads: CASRGRTAPQRNYGYTF. CDR3 DNA: TGTGCCAGCAGAGGGAGAACTGCTCCCCAGAGGAACTATGGCTACACCTTC. The chain links TRBV27 to TRBJ1-2; the D is unclear. The CDR3 is 17 residues long. The germline V and J ends were trimmed by 6 bases and 2 bases, with 22 bases remaining between them. The germline CDR1 and CDR2 sequences are MNHEY and SMNVEV (reference sequence).

In its sample, this clone was seen once. This chain connects TRBV5-5 to TRBJ1-4; TRBD1 aligns across 8 bases. With V trimmed by 5 bases and J by 1 base, 1 base remained unmatched. The germline V gene has CDR1 SGHKS and CDR2 YYEKEE (reference sequence). The CDR3 loop spans 14 amino acids. In DNA, the CDR3 is TGTGCCAGCAGACAGGGGGTAACTAATGAAAAACTGTTTTTT. Protein product: CASRQGVTNEKLFF.

The chain has TRBV4-3 and TRBJ2-7; 7 bases are a match to TRBD1. V lost 0 bases, J lost 2 bases, and 7 bases stayed unmatched. In germline, CDR1 is LGHNA, CDR2 YSLEER. The length of the CDR3 is 16 residues. CDR3 in DNA: TGCGCCAGCAGCCAAGAGTTCATACAGGGGACCTACGAGCAGTACTTC. Amino acid sequence: CASSQEFIQGTYEQYF.

This clone was picked up a small number of times. The chain couples TRBV30 to TRBJ1-1; TRBD1 matches 9 bases. The CDR3 sequence is 18 residues long. Per germline, CDR1 GTSNPN and CDR2 SVGIG (reference sequence). V lost 0 bases to trimming and J lost 4 bases; unmatched junction nucleotides: 15. CDR3 loop: CAWSVSPHEQGAGTEAFF. The DNA for the CDR3 is TGTGCCTGGAGTGTATCCCCACATGAACAGGGGGCTGGCACTGAAGCTTTCTTT. Looking up the rest from reference TRBV30 and TRBJ1-1 gives the full variable domain: SQTIHQWPATLVQPVGSPLSLECTVEGTSNPNLYWYRQAAGRGLQLLFYSVGIGQISSEVPQNLSASRPQDRQFILSSKKLLLSDSGFYLCAWSVSPHEQGAGTEAFFGQGTRLTVV.

The V gene is TRBV5-1, the J gene TRBJ2-5; weak D call: TRBD2 (5 bases). The CDR3 runs to 13 residues. In germline, CDR1 is SGHRS, CDR2 YFSETQ. Trimming removed 4 bases from V and 5 bases from J, with 12 bases in between. As DNA, the CDR3 is TGCGCCAGCAGCCCTTGGTCGGGGGAGACCCAGTACTTC. It is translated as CASSPWSGETQYF.

As DNA, the CDR3 is TGTGCCAGTAGTATATTTTCGGGTATCCAAGAGACCCAGTACTTC. It encodes CASSIFSGIQETQYF. The V gene is TRBV19, the J gene TRBJ2-5; D uncertain. Germline CDR1 and CDR2: LNHDA and SQIVND (reference sequence). The V end lost 2 bases, the J end lost 1 base, and 11 bases lay between the germline ends. The CDR3 is 15 amino acids. The full variable domain, in which reference TRBV19 and TRBJ2-5 provide the parts outside the CDR3, is DGGITQSPKYLFRKEGQNVTLSCEQNLNHDAMYWYRQDPGQGLRLIYYSQIVNDFQKGDIAEGYSVSREKKESFPLTVTSAQKNPTAFYLCASSIFSGIQETQYFGPGTRLLVL.

The chain employs TRBV9 and TRBJ2-7, with TRBD1 identical over 9 bases. V shed 3 bases and J 6 bases; nucleotides not matched to a gene: 7. The CDR3 is 14 amino acids. The germline V gene has CDR1 SGDLS and CDR2 YYNGEE. DNA of the CDR3: TGTGCCAGCAGCGACCGGGACAGGGTAGGCGAGCAGTACTTC. It is translated as CASSDRDRVGEQYF.